Listed here is a single T cell receptor beta chain. As yet, its antigen is unknown. This CDR3 region has 14 residues. Trimming removed 6 bases at V and 2 bases at J, with 13 bases between. Germline-derived CDR1 and CDR2 are LNHDA and SQIVND (reference sequence). The data are from a study of T cell responses to AZD1222 COVID-19 vaccine. The table came from immunoSEQ multiplex PCR; TCRdb's copy has only in-frame clones and leaves some out. The profile shows about 97,000 clones, about 86% of them singletons. Points from the study as a whole: Epitopes outside B.1.351 and B.1.1.7 mutated regions reportedly drew nearly half of spike TCRs. Compared with day 0, the breadth and depth of the Spike-specific TCR repertoire rose significantly after two doses of AZD1222. Mapped onto spike, vaccine-associated CD4 TCRs spanned it and were dominant at 160-218 and 743-854. White British ancestry dominated among donors, who included more females, and clonal diversity was possibly underestimated.

V and J are TRBV19 and TRBJ1-2, with no clear D. The material sequenced was peripheral blood, taken on day 0 of AZD1222 vaccination. The TCR comes from an adult in good health. The CDR3 DNA sequence: TGTGCCAGTAGCCCCCGGGTCCAGAACTATGGCTACACCTTC. It codes for CASSPRVQNYGYTF. Full variable domain (rest looked up from reference TRBV19 and TRBJ1-2): DGGITQSPKYLFRKEGQNVTLSCEQNLNHDAMYWYRQDPGQGLRLIYYSQIVNDFQKGDIAEGYSVSREKKESFPLTVTSAQKNPTAFYLCASSPRVQNYGYTFGSGTRLTVV.